This TCR beta chain emerged from a study of blood T cell repertoires in COVID-19. Study-level information: Spain, Italy and the United States supplied samples that represented acute and convalescent COVID-19. Sample material is recorded as cDNA or gDNA derived from T cells, B-cell-depleted T cells, or PBMCs.

The germline V gene has CDR1 SEHNR and CDR2 FQNEAQ (reference sequence). The CDR3 sequence is 15 residues long. V was trimmed by 6 bases and J by 7 bases, leaving 21 bases between them. Original processing notes: Counts of nucleated cells, estimated from reference gene primer amplification, were obtained. Generated by immunoSEQ multiplex PCR, the TCRdb table keeps only in-frame clones and is missing some. Clone size and the V and J calls come from that table; the DNA yielded D and trimming. The repertoire holds some 250,000 clones, over 70% seen once, with roughly 9.4% in the top ten. The sequenced sample consisted of peripheral blood. The chain couples TRBV7-9 to TRBJ1-2; possibly TRBD1 for D (6 bases). The clonotype originates from a man aged 35-49 years with active or convalescent COVID-19. The CDR3 DNA reads TGTGCCAGCAGAGGATCCGGGACACCTGTCGGTGGCTACACCTTC. Its translation is CASRGSGTPVGGYTF.